Listed below are T cell receptor beta chains from one sample, sequenced in a study of blood T cell repertoires in COVID-19. Assay used: immunoSEQ multiplex PCR; TCRdb lists only in-frame clones, some missing. The table shows 200,000 to 250,000 clones, with 83% occurring only once. The sequenced sample was peripheral blood. These receptor sequences come from a human donor in a cohort sampled during active COVID-19. CDR3s include the opening cysteine and the closing phenylalanine or tryptophan. The order of the fields is V gene, D gene, clone size, J gene, CDR3 protein, CDR3 DNA. The D gene is left open where the match is weak. Some rows have no size entry. The others give once, few or many, or a class for an expanded clone.

>TRBV11-3|-|-|TRBJ2-2
CASSLSRRGLTGDGELFF
TGTGCCAGCAGCTTAAGTAGGCGAGGACTCACGGGGGACGGGGAGCTGTTTTTT
>TRBV28|-|-|TRBJ1-5
CASSPTAVSNQPQHF
TGTGCCAGCAGCCCGACTGCCGTAAGCAATCAGCCCCAGCATTTT
>TRBV19|-|once|TRBJ1-2
CASSSRQLGYTF
TGTGCCAGTAGTAGTCGACAGTTGGGCTACACCTTC
>TRBV9|-|-|TRBJ1-3
CASTPSISGNTIYF
TGTGCCAGCACGCCCAGTATTTCTGGAAACACCATATATTTT
>TRBV11-3|-|-|TRBJ1-1
CASSFERGEAFF
TGTGCCAGCAGCTTCGAGCGTGGGGAAGCTTTCTTT
>TRBV19|-|-|TRBJ1-6
CASSIRGVDNSPLHF
TGTGCCAGTAGTATCAGGGGTGTAGATAATTCACCCCTCCACTTT
>TRBV11-2|TRBD2|-|TRBJ2-2
CASSYASGGASTGELFF
TGTGCCAGCAGCTATGCTAGCGGGGGGGCAAGCACCGGGGAGCTGTTTTTT
>TRBV18|TRBD1|-|TRBJ1-5
CASSPQPPGQGEVPQHF
TGTGCCAGCTCACCTCAACCTCCGGGACAGGGTGAGGTGCCCCAGCATTTT
>TRBV5-1|-|-|TRBJ2-1
CASSQTGRGNEQFF
TGCGCCAGCAGCCAGACGGGCAGGGGAAATGAGCAGTTCTTC
>TRBV4-1|-|-|TRBJ2-3
CASSQDRGREDTQYF
TGCGCCAGCAGCCAAGATAGAGGCAGGGAAGATACGCAGTATTTT
>TRBV29-1|-|-|TRBJ1-1
CSVLLQGVGAEAFF
TGCAGCGTTCTACTACAGGGTGTCGGTGCTGAAGCTTTCTTT
>TRBV5-8|TRBD2|-|TRBJ2-1
CASSSYERDGWRNEQFF
TGTGCCAGCAGCAGTTATGAGCGGGACGGCTGGAGGAATGAGCAGTTCTTC
>TRBV9|TRBD2|-|TRBJ2-2
CASSVGGLATGELFF
TGTGCCAGCAGCGTAGGGGGACTAGCGACCGGGGAGCTGTTTTTT
>TRBV11-2|-|-|TRBJ2-7
CASSLVLRQVGNEQYF
TGTGCCAGCAGCTTAGTTTTGCGCCAGGTTGGTAACGAGCAGTACTTC
>TRBV29-1|-|-|TRBJ2-5
CSVAPGSQETQYF
TGCAGCGTCGCCCCGGGTAGTCAAGAGACCCAGTACTTC
>TRBV11-2|TRBD1|-|TRBJ2-7
CASTLFDRGVNEQYF
TGTGCCAGCACCCTCTTTGACAGGGGGGTCAACGAGCAGTACTTC
>TRBV9|-|-|TRBJ2-2
CASSQGGRTGRTGELFF
TGTGCCAGCAGCCAGGGAGGTCGGACAGGACGAACCGGGGAGCTGTTTTTT
>TRBV19|TRBD1|-|TRBJ2-5
CASTSGQGPQETQYF
TGTGCCAGTACCTCAGGACAGGGTCCTCAAGAGACCCAGTACTTC
>TRBV19|-|-|TRBJ1-4
CASSVREAEKLFF
TGTGCCAGTAGTGTGAGGGAAGCTGAAAAACTGTTTTTT
>TRBV5-4|-|-|TRBJ2-7
CASRARGQSSYEQYF
TGTGCCAGCAGGGCAAGGGGCCAGAGCTCCTACGAGCAGTACTTC
>TRBV7-2|-|-|TRBJ2-2
CASSPLRTRGGELFF
TGTGCCAGCAGCCCCCTGAGGACCCGGGGCGGGGAGCTGTTTTTT
>TRBV28|-|-|TRBJ2-7
CASTPLGRDWSYEQYF
TGTGCCAGCACTCCTTTGGGTCGGGATTGGTCTTACGAGCAGTACTTC
>TRBV19|TRBD1|-|TRBJ2-7
CASSRQGGHEQYF
TGTGCCAGTAGTCGACAGGGGGGCCACGAGCAGTACTTC
>TRBV18|-|-|TRBJ2-5
CASSRGEVETQYF
TGTGCCAGCTCACGAGGCGAGGTGGAGACCCAGTACTTC
>TRBV11-2|TRBD2|-|TRBJ2-7
CAAGRGGYEQYF
TGTGCCGCGGGGCGGGGGGGCTACGAGCAGTACTTC
>TRBV3-1/TRBV3-2|-|-|TRBJ2-3
CASSQERQSMSTDTQYF
TGTGCCAGCAGCCAAGAACGCCAGTCGATGAGCACAGATACGCAGTATTTT
>TRBV2|-|-|TRBJ1-5
CASSHPPEGQPQHF
TGTGCCAGCAGCCATCCCCCGGAGGGGCAGCCCCAGCATTTT
>TRBV6-5|TRBD1|-|TRBJ1-3
CASSLTGASGNTIYF
TGTGCCAGCAGTCTGACAGGGGCCTCTGGAAACACCATATATTTT
>TRBV27|TRBD2|-|TRBJ2-7
CASSSVGTSRTYEQYF
TGTGCCAGCAGTTCGGTAGGGACTAGTCGAACCTACGAGCAGTACTTC
>TRBV7-2|-|once|TRBJ1-3
CASSLGSGGRGYRGNTIYF
TGTGCCAGCAGCTTAGGGAGCGGGGGACGGGGATATAGGGGAAACACCATATATTTT
>TRBV4-1|-|few|TRBJ2-5
CASSQGWLGRQETQYF
TGCGCCAGCAGCCAGGGGTGGCTAGGGAGGCAAGAGACCCAGTACTTC